The T cell receptor beta chain described here comes from a study of cytomegalovirus exposure and HLA in healthy donors. The PCR employed 60 Vbeta primers together with 13 Jbeta primers. This table comes from immunoSEQ multiplex PCR, and its TCRdb copy is limited to in-frame clones, with some not included. The table shows about 150,000 clones, with 70% to 80% occurring only once. The specimen sequenced was PBMCs. The sequence derives from a man aged 25-40 years in good health and CMV-seropositive.

The CDR3, as DNA: TGTGCCAGCAGTTTTGGGATCCTATCGATGGGAGGTGGCTACACCTTC. It is translated as CASSFGILSMGGGYTF. V gene TRBV27 combines with J gene TRBJ1-2; unclear D gene. Trimming shortened V by 3 bases and J by 7 bases, and 21 bases separated the two germline ends. Germline CDR1 is MNHEY and CDR2 is SMNVEV (reference sequence). This CDR3 is 16 amino acids long.